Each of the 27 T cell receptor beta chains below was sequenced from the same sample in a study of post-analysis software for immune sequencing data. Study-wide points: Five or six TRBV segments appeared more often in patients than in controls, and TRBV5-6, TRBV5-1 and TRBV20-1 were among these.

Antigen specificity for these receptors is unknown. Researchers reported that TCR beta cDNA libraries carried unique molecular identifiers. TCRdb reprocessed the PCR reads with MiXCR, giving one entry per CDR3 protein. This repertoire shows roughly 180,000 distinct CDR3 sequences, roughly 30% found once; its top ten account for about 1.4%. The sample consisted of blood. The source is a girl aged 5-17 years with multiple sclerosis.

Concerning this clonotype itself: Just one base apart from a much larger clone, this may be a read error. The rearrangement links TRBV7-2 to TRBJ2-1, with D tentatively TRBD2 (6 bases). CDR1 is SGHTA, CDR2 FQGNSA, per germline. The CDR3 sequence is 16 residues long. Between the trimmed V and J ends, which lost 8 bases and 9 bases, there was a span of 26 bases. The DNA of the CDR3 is TGTGCCAGCTCCCCCGAGGGGCTAGCGCCGGGACGTGAGCAGTTCTTC. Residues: CASSPEGLAPGREQFF. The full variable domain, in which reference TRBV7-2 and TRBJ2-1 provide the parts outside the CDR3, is GAGVSQSPSNKVTEKGKDVELRCDPISGHTALYWYRQSLGQGLEFLIYFQGNSAPDKSGLPSDRFSAERTGGSVSTLTIQRTQQEDSAVYLCASSPEGLAPGREQFFGPGTRLTVL.

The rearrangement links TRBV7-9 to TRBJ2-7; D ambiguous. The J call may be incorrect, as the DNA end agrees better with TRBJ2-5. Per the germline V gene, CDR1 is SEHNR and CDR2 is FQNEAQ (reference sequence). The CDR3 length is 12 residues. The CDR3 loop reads CASSVTGETQYF. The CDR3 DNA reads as TGTGCCAGCAGCGTTACGGGAGAGACCCAGTACTTC.

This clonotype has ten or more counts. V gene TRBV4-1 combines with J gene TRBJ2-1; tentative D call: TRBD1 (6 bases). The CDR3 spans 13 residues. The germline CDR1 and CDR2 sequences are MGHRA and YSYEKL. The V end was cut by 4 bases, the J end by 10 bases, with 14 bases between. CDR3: CASSPRERGEQFF. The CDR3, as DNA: TGCGCCAGCAGCCCGAGGGAGAGGGGGGAGCAGTTCTTC.

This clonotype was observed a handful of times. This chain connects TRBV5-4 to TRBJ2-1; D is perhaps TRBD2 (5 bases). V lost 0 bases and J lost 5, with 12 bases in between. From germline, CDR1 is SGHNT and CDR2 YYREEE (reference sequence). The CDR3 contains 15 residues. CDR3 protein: CASSLGTSDNNEQFF. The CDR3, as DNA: TGTGCCAGCAGCTTGGGGACTTCAGATAACAATGAGCAGTTCTTC.

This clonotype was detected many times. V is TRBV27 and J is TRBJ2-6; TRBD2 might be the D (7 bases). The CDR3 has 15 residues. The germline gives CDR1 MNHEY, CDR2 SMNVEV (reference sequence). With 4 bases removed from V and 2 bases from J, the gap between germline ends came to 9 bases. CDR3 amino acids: CASSSGGAGANVLTF. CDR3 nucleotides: TGTGCCAGCAGTTCGGGGGGCGCTGGGGCCAACGTCCTGACTTTC.

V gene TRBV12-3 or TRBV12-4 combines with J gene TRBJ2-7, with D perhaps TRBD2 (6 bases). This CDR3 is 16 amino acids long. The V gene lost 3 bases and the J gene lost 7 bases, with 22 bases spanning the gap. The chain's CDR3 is CASSFSRDSLANEQYF. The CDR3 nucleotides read TGTGCCAGCAGTTTTTCGCGGGACTCCTTAGCCAATGAGCAGTACTTC.

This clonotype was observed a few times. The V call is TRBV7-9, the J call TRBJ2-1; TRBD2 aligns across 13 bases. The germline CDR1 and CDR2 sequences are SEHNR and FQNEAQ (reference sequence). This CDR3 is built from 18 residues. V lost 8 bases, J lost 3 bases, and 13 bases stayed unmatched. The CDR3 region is CASGTSGTRRSDYNEQFF. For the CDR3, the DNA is TGTGCCAGCGGGACTAGCGGGACCCGGAGGAGCGACTACAATGAGCAGTTCTTC.

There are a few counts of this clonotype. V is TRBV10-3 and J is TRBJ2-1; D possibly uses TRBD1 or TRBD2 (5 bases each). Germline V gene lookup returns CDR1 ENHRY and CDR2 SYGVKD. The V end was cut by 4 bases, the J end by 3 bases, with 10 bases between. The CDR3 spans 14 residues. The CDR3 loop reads CAISARDGYNEQFF. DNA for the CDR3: TGTGCCATCAGTGCCCGGGACGGCTACAATGAGCAGTTCTTC.

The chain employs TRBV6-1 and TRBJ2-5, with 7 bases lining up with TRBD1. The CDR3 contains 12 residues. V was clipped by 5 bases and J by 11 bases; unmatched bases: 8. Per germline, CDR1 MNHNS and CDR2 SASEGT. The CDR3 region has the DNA TGTGCCAGCAGTTCCGGACAGGTCGGGCAGTACTTC. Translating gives CASSSGQVGQYF.

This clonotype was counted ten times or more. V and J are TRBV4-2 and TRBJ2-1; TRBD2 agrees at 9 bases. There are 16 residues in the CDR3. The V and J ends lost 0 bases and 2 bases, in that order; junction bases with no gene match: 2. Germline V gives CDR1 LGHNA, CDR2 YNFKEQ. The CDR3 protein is CASSQESGRTYNEQFF. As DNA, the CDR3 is TGTGCCAGCAGCCAAGAAAGCGGGAGGACCTACAATGAGCAGTTCTTC.

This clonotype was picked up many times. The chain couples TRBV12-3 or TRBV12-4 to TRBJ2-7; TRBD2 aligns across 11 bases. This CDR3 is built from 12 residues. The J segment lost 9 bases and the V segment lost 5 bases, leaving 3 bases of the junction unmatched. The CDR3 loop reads CASSPLAGGQYF. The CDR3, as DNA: TGTGCCAGCAGTCCCCTAGCGGGAGGGCAGTACTTC.

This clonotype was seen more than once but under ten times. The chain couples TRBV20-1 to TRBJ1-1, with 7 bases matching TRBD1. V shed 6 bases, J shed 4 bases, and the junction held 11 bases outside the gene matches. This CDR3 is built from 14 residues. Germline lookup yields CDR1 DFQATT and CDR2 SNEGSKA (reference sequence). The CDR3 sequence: CSARRTGSFTEAFF. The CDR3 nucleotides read TGCAGTGCCCGGAGGACAGGAAGTTTCACTGAAGCTTTCTTT.

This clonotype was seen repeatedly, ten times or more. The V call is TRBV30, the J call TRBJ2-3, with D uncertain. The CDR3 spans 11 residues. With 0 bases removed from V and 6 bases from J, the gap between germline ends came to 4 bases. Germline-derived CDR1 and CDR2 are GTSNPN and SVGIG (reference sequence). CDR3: CAWSVSDTQYF. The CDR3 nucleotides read TGTGCCTGGAGTGTTTCTGATACGCAGTATTTT.

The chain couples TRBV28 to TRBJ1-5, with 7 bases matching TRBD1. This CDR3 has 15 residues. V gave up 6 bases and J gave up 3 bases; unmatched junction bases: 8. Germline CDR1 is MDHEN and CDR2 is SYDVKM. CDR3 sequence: CASRKPTGPNQPQHF. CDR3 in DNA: TGTGCCAGCAGGAAACCGACAGGGCCCAATCAGCCCCAGCATTTT.

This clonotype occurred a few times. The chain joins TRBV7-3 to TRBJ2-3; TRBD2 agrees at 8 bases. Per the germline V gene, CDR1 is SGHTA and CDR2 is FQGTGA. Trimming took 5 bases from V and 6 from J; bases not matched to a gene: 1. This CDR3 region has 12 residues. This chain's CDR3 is CASSPGGDTQYF. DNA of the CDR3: TGTGCCAGCAGCCCGGGGGGGGATACGCAGTATTTT.

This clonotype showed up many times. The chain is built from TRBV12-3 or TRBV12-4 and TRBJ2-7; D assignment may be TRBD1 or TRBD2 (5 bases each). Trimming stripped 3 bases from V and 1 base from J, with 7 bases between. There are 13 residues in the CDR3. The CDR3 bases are TGTGCCAGCAGTTTCGGGGCATCCTACGAGCAGTACTTC. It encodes CASSFGASYEQYF.

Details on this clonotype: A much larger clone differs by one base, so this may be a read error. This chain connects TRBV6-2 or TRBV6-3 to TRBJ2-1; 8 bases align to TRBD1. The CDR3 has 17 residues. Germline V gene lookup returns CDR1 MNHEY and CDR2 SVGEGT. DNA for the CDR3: TGTGCCAGCAGTTCCCCGTCGGGACAGGTCTCCTACAATGAGCGGTTCTTC. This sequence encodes CASSSPSGQVSYNERFF.

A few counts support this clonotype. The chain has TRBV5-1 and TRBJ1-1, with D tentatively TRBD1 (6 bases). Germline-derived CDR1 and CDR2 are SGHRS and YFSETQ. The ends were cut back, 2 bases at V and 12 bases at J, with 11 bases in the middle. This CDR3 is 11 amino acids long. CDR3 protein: CASSFAGETFF. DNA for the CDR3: TGCGCCAGCAGCTTCGCAGGGGAAACTTTCTTT.

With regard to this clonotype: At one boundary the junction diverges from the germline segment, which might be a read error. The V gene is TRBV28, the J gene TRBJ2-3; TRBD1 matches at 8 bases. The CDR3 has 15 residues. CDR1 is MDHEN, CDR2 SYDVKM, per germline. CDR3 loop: CTSSLSDRVADTQYF. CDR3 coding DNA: TGTACCAGCAGCCTCTCGGACAGGGTGGCAGATACGCAGTATTTT.

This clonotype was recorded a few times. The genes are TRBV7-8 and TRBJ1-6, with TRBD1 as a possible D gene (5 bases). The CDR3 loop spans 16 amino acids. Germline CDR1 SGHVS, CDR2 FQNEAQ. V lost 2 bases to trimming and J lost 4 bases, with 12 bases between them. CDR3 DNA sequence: TGTGCCAGCAGCTTACAACAGGACCCATATAATTCACCCCTCCACTTT. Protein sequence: CASSLQQDPYNSPLHF.

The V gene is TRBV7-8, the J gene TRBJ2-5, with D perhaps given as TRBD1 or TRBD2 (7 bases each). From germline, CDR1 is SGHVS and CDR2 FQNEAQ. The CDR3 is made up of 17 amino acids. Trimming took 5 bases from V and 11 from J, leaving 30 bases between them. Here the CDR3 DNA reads TGTGCCAGCAGCCAGGGGGGGGACTCCTTTCGTTCAAATGAGCAGTACTTC. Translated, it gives CASSQGGDSFRSNEQYF.

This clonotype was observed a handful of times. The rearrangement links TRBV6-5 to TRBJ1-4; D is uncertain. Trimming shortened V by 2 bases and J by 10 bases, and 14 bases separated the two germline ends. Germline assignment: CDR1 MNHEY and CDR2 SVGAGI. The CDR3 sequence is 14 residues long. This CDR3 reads CASSYDLLDGKLFF. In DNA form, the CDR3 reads TGTGCCAGCAGTTACGACCTCTTAGATGGAAAACTGTTTTTT.

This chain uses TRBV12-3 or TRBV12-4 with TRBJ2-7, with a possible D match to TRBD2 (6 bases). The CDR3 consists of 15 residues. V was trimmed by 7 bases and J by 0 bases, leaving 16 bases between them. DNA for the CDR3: TGTGCCAGCACCTTTAGCGGAAGCCCCTCCTACGAGCAGTACTTC. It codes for CASTFSGSPSYEQYF.

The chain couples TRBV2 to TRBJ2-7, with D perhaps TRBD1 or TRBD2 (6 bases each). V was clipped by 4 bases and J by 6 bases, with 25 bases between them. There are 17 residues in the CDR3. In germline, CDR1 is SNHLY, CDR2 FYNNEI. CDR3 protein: CASSVLGGNSPFGEQYF. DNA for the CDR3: TGTGCCAGCAGTGTCTTAGGGGGGAACAGCCCGTTCGGCGAGCAGTACTTC.

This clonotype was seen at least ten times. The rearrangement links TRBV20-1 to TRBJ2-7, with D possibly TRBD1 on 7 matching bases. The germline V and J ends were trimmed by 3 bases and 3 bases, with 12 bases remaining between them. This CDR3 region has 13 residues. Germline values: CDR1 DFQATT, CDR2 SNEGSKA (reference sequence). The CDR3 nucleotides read TGCAGTGCTAGCAGGGGGGCTGGCTACGAGCAGTACTTC. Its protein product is CSASRGAGYEQYF.

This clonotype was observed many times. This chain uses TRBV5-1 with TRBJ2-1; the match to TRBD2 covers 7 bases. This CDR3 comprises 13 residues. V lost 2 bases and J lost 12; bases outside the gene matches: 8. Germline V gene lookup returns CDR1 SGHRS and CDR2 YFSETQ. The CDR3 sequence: CASSFLAVSSQFF. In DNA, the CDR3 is TGCGCCAGCAGCTTTCTAGCGGTTAGCTCGCAGTTCTTC.

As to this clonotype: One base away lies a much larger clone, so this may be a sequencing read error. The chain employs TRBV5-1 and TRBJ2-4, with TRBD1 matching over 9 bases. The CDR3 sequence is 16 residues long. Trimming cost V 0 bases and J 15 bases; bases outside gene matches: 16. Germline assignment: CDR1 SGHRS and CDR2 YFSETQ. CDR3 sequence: CASSLDLGTGIGERYF. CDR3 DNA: TGCGCCAGCAGCTTGGATCTCGGGACAGGGATTGGCGAGCGGTACTTC.